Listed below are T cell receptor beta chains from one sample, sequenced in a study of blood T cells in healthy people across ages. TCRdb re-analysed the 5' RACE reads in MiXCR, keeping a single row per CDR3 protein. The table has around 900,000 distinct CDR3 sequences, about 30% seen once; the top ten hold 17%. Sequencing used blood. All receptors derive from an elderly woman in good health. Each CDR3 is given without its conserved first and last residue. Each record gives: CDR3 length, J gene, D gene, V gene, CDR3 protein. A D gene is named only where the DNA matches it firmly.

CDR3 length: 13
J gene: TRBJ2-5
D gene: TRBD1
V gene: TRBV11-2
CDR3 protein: ASSINRGRQETQY

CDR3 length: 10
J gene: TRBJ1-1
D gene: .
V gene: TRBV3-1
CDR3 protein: ASSQEGTEAF

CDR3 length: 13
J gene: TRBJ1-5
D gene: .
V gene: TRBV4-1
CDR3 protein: ASSQGPVSNQPQH

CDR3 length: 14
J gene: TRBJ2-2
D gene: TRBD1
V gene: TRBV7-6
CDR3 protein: ASSLTQGAVNGELF

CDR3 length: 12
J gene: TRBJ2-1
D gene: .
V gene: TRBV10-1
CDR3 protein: ASSRGAFYNEQF

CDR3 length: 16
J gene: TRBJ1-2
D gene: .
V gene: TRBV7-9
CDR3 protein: ASTPWRGTAKEGYGYT

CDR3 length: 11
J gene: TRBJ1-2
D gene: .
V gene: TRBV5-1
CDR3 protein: ASSLGDNYGYT

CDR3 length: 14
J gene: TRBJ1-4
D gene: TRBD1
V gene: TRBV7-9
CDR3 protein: ASSPGQGAYDEKLF

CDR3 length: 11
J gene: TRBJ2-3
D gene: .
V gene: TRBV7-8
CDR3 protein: ASSSTHRDTQY

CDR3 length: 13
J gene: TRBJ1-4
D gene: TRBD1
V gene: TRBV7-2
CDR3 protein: ASSPWTGTNEKLF

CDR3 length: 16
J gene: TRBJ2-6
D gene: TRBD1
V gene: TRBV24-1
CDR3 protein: ATSDPGTGESGANVLT

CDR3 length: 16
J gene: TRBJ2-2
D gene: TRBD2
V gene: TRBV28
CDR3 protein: ASSFDTIAGVITGELF

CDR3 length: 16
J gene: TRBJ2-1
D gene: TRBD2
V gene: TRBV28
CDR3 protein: ASSLSLSGGSSYNEQF

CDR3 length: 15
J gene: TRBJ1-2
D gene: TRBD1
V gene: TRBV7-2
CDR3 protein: ASSLGRTGRIEYGYT

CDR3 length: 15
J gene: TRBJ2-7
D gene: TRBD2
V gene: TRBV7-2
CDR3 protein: ASSLELRLAGTYEQY

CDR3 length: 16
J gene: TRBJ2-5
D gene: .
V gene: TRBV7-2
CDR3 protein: ASSLERTGSLREKTQY

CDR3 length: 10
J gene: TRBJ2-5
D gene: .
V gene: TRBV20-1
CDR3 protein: SANKADNEQY

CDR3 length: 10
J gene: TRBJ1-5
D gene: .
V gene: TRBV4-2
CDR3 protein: ASSPTRGAQH

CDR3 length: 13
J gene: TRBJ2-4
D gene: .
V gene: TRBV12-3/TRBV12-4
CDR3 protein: ASSPIGGPKNIQY

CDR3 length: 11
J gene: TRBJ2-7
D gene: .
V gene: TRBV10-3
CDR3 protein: AISSGQTEEQY

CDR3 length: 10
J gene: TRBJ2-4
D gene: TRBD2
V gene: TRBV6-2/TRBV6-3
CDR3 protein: ASSGGINIQY

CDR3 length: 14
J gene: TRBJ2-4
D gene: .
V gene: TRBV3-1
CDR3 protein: ASSQWYTGAKNIQY

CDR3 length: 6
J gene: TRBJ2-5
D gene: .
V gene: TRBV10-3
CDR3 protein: LSKTQY

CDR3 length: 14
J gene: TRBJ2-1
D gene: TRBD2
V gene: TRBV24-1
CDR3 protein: ATSDPAGGSYNEQF

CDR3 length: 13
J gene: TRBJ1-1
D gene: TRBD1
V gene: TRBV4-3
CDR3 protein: ASTASRQGVFEAF

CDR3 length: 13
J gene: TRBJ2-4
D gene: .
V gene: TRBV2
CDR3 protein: ASSEEQSRGNIQY

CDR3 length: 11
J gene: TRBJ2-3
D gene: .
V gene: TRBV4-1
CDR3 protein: ASSQDSGYTQY

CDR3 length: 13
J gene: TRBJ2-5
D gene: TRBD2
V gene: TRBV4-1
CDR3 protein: ASSQGAGPIPTQY

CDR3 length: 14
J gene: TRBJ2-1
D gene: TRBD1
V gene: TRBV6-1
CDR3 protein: ASSEVNRGSWSGQF

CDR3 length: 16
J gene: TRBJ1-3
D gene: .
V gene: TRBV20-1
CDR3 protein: SAKSGMGGGATGNTIY

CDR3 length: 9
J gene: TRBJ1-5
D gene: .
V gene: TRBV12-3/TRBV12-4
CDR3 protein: ASSSGRAQH

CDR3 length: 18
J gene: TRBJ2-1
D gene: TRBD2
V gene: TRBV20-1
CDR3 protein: SARDPGLAGGPSSYNEQF

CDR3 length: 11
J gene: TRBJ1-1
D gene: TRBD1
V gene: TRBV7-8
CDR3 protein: ASSLQGVGEAF

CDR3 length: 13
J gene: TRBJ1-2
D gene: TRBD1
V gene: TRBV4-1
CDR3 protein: ASSQDAQGATSYT

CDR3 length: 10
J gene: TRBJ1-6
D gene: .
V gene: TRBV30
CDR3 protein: AWSVLGSPLH

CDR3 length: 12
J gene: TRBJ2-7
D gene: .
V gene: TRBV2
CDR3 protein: ASRAQGSSYEQY

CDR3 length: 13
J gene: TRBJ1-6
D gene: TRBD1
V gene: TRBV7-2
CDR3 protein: ASSLAGTGSSPLH

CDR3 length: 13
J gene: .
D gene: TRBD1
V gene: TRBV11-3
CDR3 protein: ASSLAGTEPETQY

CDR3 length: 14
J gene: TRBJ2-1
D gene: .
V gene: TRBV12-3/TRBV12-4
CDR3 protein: ASSLEGLGSYNEQF

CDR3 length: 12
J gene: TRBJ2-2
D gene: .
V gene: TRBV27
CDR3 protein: ASSFKGNTGELF

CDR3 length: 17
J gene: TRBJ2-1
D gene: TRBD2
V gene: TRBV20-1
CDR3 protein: SAEVGLAGGQSSYNEQF

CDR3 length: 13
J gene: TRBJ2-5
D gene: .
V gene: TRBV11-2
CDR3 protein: ASSSSPTRQETQY

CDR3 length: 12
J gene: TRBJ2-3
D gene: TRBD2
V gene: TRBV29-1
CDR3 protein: SVWTSGATDTQY

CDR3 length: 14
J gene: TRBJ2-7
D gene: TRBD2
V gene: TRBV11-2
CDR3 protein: ASSLYRAGGLYEQY

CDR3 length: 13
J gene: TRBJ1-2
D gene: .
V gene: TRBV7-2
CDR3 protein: ASSLGGGGGYGYT

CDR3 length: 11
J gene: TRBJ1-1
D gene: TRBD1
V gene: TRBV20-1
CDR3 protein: SAITGANTEAF

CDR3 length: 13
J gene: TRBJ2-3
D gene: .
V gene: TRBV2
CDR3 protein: ASSEGGRGTDTQY

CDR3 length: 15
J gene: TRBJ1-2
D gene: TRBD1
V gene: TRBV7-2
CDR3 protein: ASSLEWKGGVIYGYT

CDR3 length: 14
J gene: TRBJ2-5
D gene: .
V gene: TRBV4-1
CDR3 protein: ASSPLRPQGAETQY

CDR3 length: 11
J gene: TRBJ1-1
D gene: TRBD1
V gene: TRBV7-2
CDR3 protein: ASSQGATLEVF

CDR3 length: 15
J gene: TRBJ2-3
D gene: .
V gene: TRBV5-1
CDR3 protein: ASSPIPMPTGTDTQY

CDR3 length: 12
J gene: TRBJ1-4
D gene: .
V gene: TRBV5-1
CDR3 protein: ASSVGPGNEKLF

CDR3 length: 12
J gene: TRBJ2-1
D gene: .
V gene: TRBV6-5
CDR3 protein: ASQTRGSYNEQF

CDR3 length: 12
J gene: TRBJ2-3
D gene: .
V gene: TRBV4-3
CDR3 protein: ASSRRQVDDTQY

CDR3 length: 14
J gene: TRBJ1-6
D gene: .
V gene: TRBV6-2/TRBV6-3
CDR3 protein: ASSFGLQVGNSPLH

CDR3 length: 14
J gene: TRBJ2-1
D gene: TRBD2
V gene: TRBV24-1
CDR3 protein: ATSDPTSGNYNEQF

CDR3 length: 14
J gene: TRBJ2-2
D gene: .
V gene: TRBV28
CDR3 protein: ASSRRIPLYTGELF

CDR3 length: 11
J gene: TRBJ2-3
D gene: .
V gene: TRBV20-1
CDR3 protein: SARDTTTDTQY

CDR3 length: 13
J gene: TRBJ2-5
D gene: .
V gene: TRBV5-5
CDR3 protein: ASSFSVDVMETQY